This entry is about one TCR beta chain. These data originate in a study of T cell changes during pregnancy in multiple sclerosis. Germline V CDR1 and CDR2: SQVTM, ANQGSEA. The CDR3 runs to 17 residues. V lost 0 bases and J lost 4; bases outside the gene matches: 9. Sequenced by immunoSEQ multiplex PCR; TCRdb stores in-frame clones only, minus some. The data hold tens of thousands of clones, with roughly 90% observed a single time. This chain connects TRBV29-1 to TRBJ1-2, with TRBD1 identical over 12 bases. The sample was CD8+ T cells from peripheral blood mononuclear cells, taken in the third trimester of pregnancy. This TCR was sampled from a female donor with multiple sclerosis, enrolled in a pregnancy study. Here the CDR3 reads CSVEDWGQGARGYGYTF. The CDR3 DNA follows: TGCAGCGTTGAAGATTGGGGACAGGGGGCGCGGGGCTATGGCTACACCTTC.